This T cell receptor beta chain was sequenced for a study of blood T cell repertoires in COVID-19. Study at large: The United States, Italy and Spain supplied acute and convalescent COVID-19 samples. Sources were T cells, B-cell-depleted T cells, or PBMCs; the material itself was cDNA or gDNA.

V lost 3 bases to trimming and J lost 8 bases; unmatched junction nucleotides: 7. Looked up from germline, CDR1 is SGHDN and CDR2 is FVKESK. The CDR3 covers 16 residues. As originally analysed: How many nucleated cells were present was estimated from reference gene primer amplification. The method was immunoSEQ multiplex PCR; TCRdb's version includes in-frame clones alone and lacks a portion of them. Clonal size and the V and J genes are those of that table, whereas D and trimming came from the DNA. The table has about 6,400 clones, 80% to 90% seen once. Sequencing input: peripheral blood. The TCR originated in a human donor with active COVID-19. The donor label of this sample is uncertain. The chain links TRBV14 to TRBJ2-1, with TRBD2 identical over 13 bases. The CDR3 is CASSQRTSGSSDEQFF. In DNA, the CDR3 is TGTGCCAGCAGCCAGAGGACTAGCGGGAGTTCAGATGAGCAGTTCTTC.